This entry concerns a single TCR beta chain. The antigen remains undetermined. The data were taken from a study of beta chain features in type 1 diabetes. Investigators reverse transcribed all isolated RNA, so they sequenced expressed TCRB transcripts. Reads from naive, central memory and regulatory T cell samples averaged roughly 3.6 million. Sequencing was performed with immunoSEQ multiplex PCR; in TCRdb, only in-frame clones are kept and a portion is missing. The data hold around 97,000 clones, with around 30% observed a single time. A single heparinised blood sample, averaging approximately 116 mL, was obtained per donor. The CDR3 runs 16 residues. V lost 2 bases, J lost 5 bases, and 7 bases stayed unmatched. Looked up from germline, CDR1 is SGHTA and CDR2 is FQGNSA. Study results and caveats: The study found moderately but significantly shorter TCRB CDR3s in all four CD4+ subsets of Type 1 diabetes patients.

This chain connects TRBV7-2 to TRBJ1-5; 9 nucleotides agree with TRBD1. The TCR was taken from a woman aged 18-29 years with type 1 diabetes. Source material: central memory CD4+ T cells from blood. The DNA for the CDR3 is TGTGCCAGCAGCTTACAGGACAGGGGTGGGTATCAGCCCCAGCATTTT. This codes for CASSLQDRGGYQPQHF. Full variable domain (outside the CDR3, taken from reference TRBV7-2 and TRBJ1-5): GAGVSQSPSNKVTEKGKDVELRCDPISGHTALYWYRQSLGQGLEFLIYFQGNSAPDKSGLPSDRFSAERTGGSVSTLTIQRTQQEDSAVYLCASSLQDRGGYQPQHFGDGTRLSIL.